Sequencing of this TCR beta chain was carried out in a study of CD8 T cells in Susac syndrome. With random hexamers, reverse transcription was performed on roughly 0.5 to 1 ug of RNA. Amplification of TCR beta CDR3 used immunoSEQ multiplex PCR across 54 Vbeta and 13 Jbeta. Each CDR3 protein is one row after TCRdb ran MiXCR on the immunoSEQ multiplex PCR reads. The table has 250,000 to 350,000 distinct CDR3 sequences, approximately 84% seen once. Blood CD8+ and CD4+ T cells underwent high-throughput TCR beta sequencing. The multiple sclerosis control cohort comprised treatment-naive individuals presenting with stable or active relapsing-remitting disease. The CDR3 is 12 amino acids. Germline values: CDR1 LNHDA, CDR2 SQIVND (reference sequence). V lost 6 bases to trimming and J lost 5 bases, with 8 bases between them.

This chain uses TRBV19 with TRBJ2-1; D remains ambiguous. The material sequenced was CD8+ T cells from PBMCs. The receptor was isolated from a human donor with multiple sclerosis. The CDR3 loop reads CASSTIHNEQFF. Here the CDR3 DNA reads TGTGCCAGTAGCACTATTCACAATGAGCAGTTCTTC. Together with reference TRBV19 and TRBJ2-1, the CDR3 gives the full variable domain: DGGITQSPKYLFRKEGQNVTLSCEQNLNHDAMYWYRQDPGQGLRLIYYSQIVNDFQKGDIAEGYSVSREKKESFPLTVTSAQKNPTAFYLCASSTIHNEQFFGPGTRLTVL.